This T cell receptor beta chain stems from a study of cytomegalovirus exposure and HLA in healthy donors. The CDR3 extends over 14 amino acids. Trimming removed 0 bases at V and 5 bases at J, with 8 bases between. Per germline, CDR1 MNHEY and CDR2 SVGAGI. Primers included in the PCR were 60 Vbeta and 13 Jbeta primers. Clones were sequenced by immunoSEQ multiplex PCR, and TCRdb holds only the in-frame ones, with some missing. The sample lists 150,000 to 200,000 clones, 60% to 85% occurring once. V is TRBV6-5 and J is TRBJ1-5; no firm D call. The specimen was PBMCs. The receptor's source is a woman in her 30s in good health and CMV-seronegative. The DNA for the CDR3 is TGTGCCAGCAGTTACTCCACAGCATATCAGCCCCAGCATTTT. As protein: CASSYSTAYQPQHF.